This T cell receptor (beta chain) was observed in a study of blood T cell repertoires in COVID-19. Across the whole study: From the United States, Italy and Spain came samples of acute and convalescent COVID-19.

Profiled with immunoSEQ multiplex PCR; TCRdb holds only in-frame clones, not every one. The sample holds 28,000 or so clones, approximately 80% seen once. This clone was counted a few times. CDR1 is SGHNT and CDR2 is YENEEA in the germline V gene. There are 13 residues in the CDR3. Trimming removed 5 bases at V and 3 bases at J, with 9 bases between. The chain recombines TRBV11-3 with TRBJ2-3; the D gene is possibly TRBD2 (5 bases). The source material was peripheral blood. The clonotype comes from a man between 65 and 85 years old with acute or convalescent COVID-19. The CDR3 bases are TGTGCCAGCAGCCGAGCGGTTACAGATACGCAGTATTTT. Its protein is CASSRAVTDTQYF.